Listed here are 23 T cell receptor beta chains from one sample, sequenced in a study of blood T cells in healthy people across ages. A second roughly 7 to 11 cycle PCR used barcoded and J-beta primers. TCRdb ran MiXCR on the 5' RACE reads and lists one entry per CDR3 protein. The sample includes about 1.4 million distinct CDR3 sequences, 59% seen only once; the top ten take more than 6%. The material sequenced was blood. These TCRs come from a man between 18 and 35 years old in good health.

The V call is TRBV27, the J call TRBJ2-1; TRBD2 might be the D (6 bases). CDR1 is MNHEY, CDR2 SMNVEV, per germline (reference sequence). V was pared by 3 bases and J by 5 bases, with 11 bases between. This CDR3 is built from 14 residues. The CDR3 sequence: CASSFSLAHNEQFF. The CDR3, as DNA: TGTGCCAGCAGTTTTTCACTAGCCCACAATGAGCAGTTCTTC.

The genes are TRBV6-6 and TRBJ1-4; D might be TRBD1 (5 bases). The CDR3 loop spans 14 amino acids. With 6 bases removed from V and 3 bases from J, the gap between germline ends came to 11 bases. CDR1 MNHNY and CDR2 SVGAGI come from the germline V gene (reference sequence). The CDR3 sequence: CASSQGAPNEKLFF. For the CDR3, the DNA is TGTGCCAGCAGCCAGGGAGCCCCTAATGAAAAACTGTTTTTT.

Comments on this clonotype: A read error may produce the germline difference seen at one junction end. V is TRBV3-1 and J is TRBJ2-5; 12 bases map to TRBD1. The CDR3 loop spans 15 amino acids. In germline, CDR1 is LGHDT, CDR2 YNNKEL (reference sequence). For the CDR3, the DNA is TGTGCCAGCAGCCTTGGGACAGGGGGCTTGGAGACCCGGTACTTC. It specifies CASSLGTGGLETRYF.

The CDR3 sequence: CASSPDVVGYEQYF. CDR3 nucleotide sequence: TGCGCCAGCAGCCCGGACGTGGTGGGCTACGAGCAGTACTTC. The chain uses TRBV4-3 and TRBJ2-4; D is uncertain. Near its end, the DNA agrees better with TRBJ2-7, so the J call may be wrong. The CDR3 is 14 residues long. Germline CDR1 is LGHNA and CDR2 is YSLEER.

This clonotype was counted a few times. The V call is TRBV28, the J call TRBJ2-7, with D uncertain. The V end lost 8 bases, the J end lost 5 bases, and 10 bases lay between the germline ends. The CDR3 consists of 11 residues. Looked up from germline, CDR1 is MDHEN and CDR2 is SYDVKM. DNA for the CDR3: TGTGCCAGCGGAGCCTACGACGAGCAGTACTTC. It specifies CASGAYDEQYF.

The CDR3 protein is CSARGLAGEGEQYF. In DNA form, the CDR3 reads TGCAGTGCTAGAGGTCTAGCCGGAGAGGGCGAGCAGTACTTC. The chain links TRBV20-1 to TRBJ2-7; a possible D gene is TRBD2 (5 bases). Germline V gene lookup returns CDR1 DFQATT and CDR2 SNEGSKA (reference sequence). The CDR3 contains 14 residues. Between the trimmed V and J ends, which lost 1 base and 6 bases, there was a span of 16 bases.

CDR3 nucleotides: TGTGCCAGCAGCTTAGGTGGGGGCTCGTACTACGAGCAGTACTTC. As protein: CASSLGGGSYYEQYF. The rearrangement uses TRBV7-2 and TRBJ2-7; tentatively, D is TRBD1 (6 bases). This CDR3 is built from 15 residues. V was cut by 1 base and J by 3 bases, with 13 bases left in between. Germline CDR1 reads SGHTA; CDR2 reads FQGNSA.

V and J are TRBV14 and TRBJ2-3; D might be TRBD1 (6 bases). V lost 4 bases and J lost 6, with 17 bases in between. Germline-derived CDR1 and CDR2 are SGHDN and FVKESK. The CDR3 is 15 amino acids. The CDR3 region is CASSRGQSPGDTQYF. CDR3 in DNA: TGTGCCAGCAGCCGAGGACAGTCCCCAGGGGATACGCAGTATTTT.

The chain is built from TRBV4-1 and TRBJ1-5; the D is unclear. The CDR3 runs to 14 residues. Trimming removed 0 bases at V and 2 bases at J, with 5 bases between. Germline loops: CDR1 MGHRA, CDR2 YSYEKL. This CDR3 reads CASSQDMGNQPQHF. The DNA for the CDR3 is TGCGCCAGCAGCCAAGACATGGGCAATCAGCCCCAGCATTTT.

The chain employs TRBV10-2 and TRBJ2-1, with 11 nucleotides matching TRBD1. V was pared by 2 bases and J by 4 bases, with 7 bases of the junction left unmatched. There are 17 residues in the CDR3. Germline V lookup: CDR1 WSHSY, CDR2 SAAADI. The CDR3 spells CASSEARTGGSYNEQFF. The CDR3 DNA sequence: TGCGCCAGCAGTGAGGCTAGGACAGGGGGCTCGTACAATGAGCAGTTCTTC.

This clonotype was observed a handful of times. The V gene is TRBV7-9, the J gene TRBJ2-5, with D unclear. The CDR3 is 12 residues long. The germline gives CDR1 SEHNR, CDR2 FQNEAQ (reference sequence). V was pared by 2 bases and J by 13 bases, with 14 bases between. CDR3 region: CASSLPNYERYF. The CDR3 coding sequence is TGTGCCAGCAGCTTACCGAATTACGAGCGGTACTTC.

This rearrangement joins TRBV29-1 to TRBJ1-5; no definite D call. Germline CDR1 and CDR2: SQVTM and ANQGSEA. The CDR3 loop spans 13 amino acids. V was trimmed by 5 bases and J by 3 bases, leaving 11 bases between them. In nucleotides, the CDR3 is TGCAGCGTTCCCGGGGAGGCCAATCAGCCCCAGCATTTT. Protein sequence: CSVPGEANQPQHF.

J is TRBJ2-3 and V is TRBV11-2; the match to TRBD2 covers 9 bases. CDR3 size: 13 residues. Trimming took 10 bases from V and 1 from J; bases not matched to a gene: 3. In germline, CDR1 is SGHAT, CDR2 FQNNGV. Here the CDR3 DNA reads TGTGCCAACAGACTAGCGGGCACAGATACGCAGTATTTT. As protein: CANRLAGTDTQYF.

The rearrangement uses TRBV5-1 and TRBJ2-3; TRBD1 matches at 11 bases. The germline gives CDR1 SGHRS, CDR2 YFSETQ. The CDR3 length is 17 residues. Trimming removed 1 base from V and 0 bases from J; junction bases left unmatched: 4. DNA for the CDR3: TGCGCCAGCAGCTTGTGGGGACAGGGGGACAGCACAGATACGCAGTATTTT. The encoded protein is CASSLWGQGDSTDTQYF.

The DNA for the CDR3 is TGTGCCAGCAGCGTCGAGGGCGGAAGCTCTGGGGCCAACGTCCTGACTTTC. It translates to CASSVEGGSSGANVLTF. The chain combines TRBV9 with TRBJ2-6; D may be TRBD2 (5 bases). The CDR3 sequence is 17 residues long. Trimming cost V 2 bases and J 0 bases, with 12 bases left between them. The germline CDR1 and CDR2 sequences are SGDLS and YYNGEE. The variable domain in full, with the rest retrieved from reference TRBV9 and TRBJ2-6, is DSGVTQTPKHLITATGQRVTLRCSPRSGDLSVYWYQQSLDQGLQFLIQYYNGEERAKGNILERFSAQQFPDLHSELNLSSLELGDSALYFCASSVEGGSSGANVLTFGAGSRLTVL.

V is TRBV27 and J is TRBJ2-5; D uncertain. The tail of the sequence fits TRBJ2-7 better, so the J call may be wrong. Germline lookup yields CDR1 MNHEY and CDR2 SMNVEV (reference sequence). The CDR3 spans 12 residues. CDR3 DNA sequence: TGTGCCAGCAGCACCGGTTCCCACGAGCAGTACTTC. Amino acids: CASSTGSHEQYF.

The genes are TRBV28 and TRBJ1-2; 9 bases align to TRBD1. J was trimmed by 2 bases and V by 6 bases; bases with no gene match: 7. Germline CDR1 and CDR2: MDHEN and SYDVKM. The CDR3 contains 15 residues. CDR3 loop: CASSPRDRENYGYTF. The CDR3 DNA is TGTGCCAGCAGCCCACGGGACAGGGAGAACTATGGCTACACCTTC.

The rearrangement links TRBV7-9 to TRBJ2-4; 14 bases agree with TRBD2. CDR1 is SEHNR and CDR2 is FQNEAQ in the germline V gene (reference sequence). This CDR3 has 18 amino acids. The V and J ends lost 2 bases and 2 bases, in that order; junction bases with no gene match: 5. This chain's CDR3 is CASSLTGTSGSSKNIQYF. The DNA for the CDR3 is TGTGCCAGCAGCTTAACGGGGACTAGCGGGAGTTCCAAAAACATTCAGTACTTC.

The V call is TRBV20-1, the J call TRBJ2-7, with D perhaps matching TRBD1 (5 bases). V dropped 6 bases and J dropped 7 bases, with 13 bases sitting between them. Looked up from germline, CDR1 is DFQATT and CDR2 is SNEGSKA (reference sequence). This CDR3 has 11 residues. The CDR3 region is CSALVGVEQYF. CDR3 in DNA: TGCAGTGCACTGGTAGGGGTTGAGCAGTACTTC.

The chain uses TRBV29-1 and TRBJ2-1; maybe TRBD2 (7 bases). Trimming took 3 bases from V and 7 from J, leaving 13 bases between them. CDR1 is SQVTM and CDR2 is ANQGSEA in the germline V gene. CDR3 size: 13 residues. The CDR3 loop reads CSVEARGGNEQFF. The CDR3, as DNA: TGCAGCGTTGAGGCCAGGGGAGGGAATGAGCAGTTCTTC.

J is TRBJ2-7 and V is TRBV2, with D unresolved. The CDR3 is 14 amino acids. V lost 6 bases and J 0 bases, leaving 12 bases between the germline ends. Germline loops: CDR1 SNHLY, CDR2 FYNNEI. CDR3 nucleotides: TGTGCCAGCAGGGCGGCAGGCAACTCCTACGAGCAGTACTTC. Amino acid sequence: CASRAAGNSYEQYF. Based on the CDR3 plus reference TRBV2 and TRBJ2-7, the full variable domain is EPEVTQTPSHQVTQMGQEVILRCVPISNHLYFYWYRQILGQKVEFLVSFYNNEISEKSEIFDDQFSVERPDGSNFTLKIRSTKLEDSAMYFCASRAAGNSYEQYFGPGTRLTVT.

The J gene is TRBJ1-2, the V gene TRBV4-2; D is perhaps TRBD1 (6 bases). CDR1 is LGHNA and CDR2 is YNFKEQ in the germline V gene. The CDR3 has 15 amino acids. V was cut by 1 base and J by 3 bases, with 12 bases left in between. The DNA of the CDR3 is TGTGCCAGCAGCCAAGTACTGGACAGATACTATGGCTACACCTTC. The encoded protein is CASSQVLDRYYGYTF.

This clonotype was detected once. The junction and the germline gene differ at one end; a read error may be behind it. The chain carries TRBV27 and TRBJ1-4; the D gene is possibly TRBD1 (5 bases). The CDR3 consists of 15 residues. CDR1 and CDR2 from the germline V gene are MNHEY and SMNVEV (reference sequence). CDR3 sequence: CASSLGTGTSEKLFF. CDR3 coding DNA: TGTGCCAGCAGTTTGGGGACCGGGACTAGTGAAAAACTGTTTTTT.